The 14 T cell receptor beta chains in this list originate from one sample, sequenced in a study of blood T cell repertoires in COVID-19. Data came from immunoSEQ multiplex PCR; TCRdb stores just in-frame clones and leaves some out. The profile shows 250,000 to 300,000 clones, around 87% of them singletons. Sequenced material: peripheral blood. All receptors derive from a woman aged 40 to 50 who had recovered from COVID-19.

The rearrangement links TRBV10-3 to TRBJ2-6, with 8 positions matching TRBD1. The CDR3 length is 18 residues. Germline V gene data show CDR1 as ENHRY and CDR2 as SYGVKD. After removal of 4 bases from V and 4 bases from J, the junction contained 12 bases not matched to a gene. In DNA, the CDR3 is TGTGCCATCAGTGGAAACACAGGGGGTAGGAACGGGGCCAACGTCCTGACTTTC. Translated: CAISGNTGGRNGANVLTF.

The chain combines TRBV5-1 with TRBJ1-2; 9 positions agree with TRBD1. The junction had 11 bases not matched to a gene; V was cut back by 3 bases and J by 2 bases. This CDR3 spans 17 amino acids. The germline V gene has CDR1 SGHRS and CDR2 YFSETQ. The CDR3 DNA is TGCGCCAGCAGCTCAGAACCACCGGGACAGGGAAACTATGGCTACACCTTC. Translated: CASSSEPPGQGNYGYTF.

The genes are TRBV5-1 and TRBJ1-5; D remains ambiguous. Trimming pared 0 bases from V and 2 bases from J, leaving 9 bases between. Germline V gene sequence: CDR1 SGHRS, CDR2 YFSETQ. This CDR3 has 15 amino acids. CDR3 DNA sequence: TGCGCCAGCAGCTTGGGAGACTGGGGCAATCAGCCCCAGCATTTT. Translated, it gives CASSLGDWGNQPQHF.

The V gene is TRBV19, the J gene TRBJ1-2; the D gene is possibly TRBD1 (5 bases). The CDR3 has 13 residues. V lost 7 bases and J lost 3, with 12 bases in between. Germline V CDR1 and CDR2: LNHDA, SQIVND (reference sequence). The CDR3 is CASNGRVDYGYTF. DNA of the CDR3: TGTGCCAGTAACGGCAGGGTGGACTATGGCTACACCTTC.

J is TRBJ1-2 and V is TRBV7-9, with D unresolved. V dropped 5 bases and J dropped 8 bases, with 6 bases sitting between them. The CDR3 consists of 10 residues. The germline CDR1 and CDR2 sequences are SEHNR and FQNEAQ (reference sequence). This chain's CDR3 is CASSLRGYTF. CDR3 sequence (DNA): TGTGCCAGCAGCCTCCGGGGCTACACCTTC.

The CDR3 sequence: CASSLAPRTGAYEQYF. DNA of the CDR3: TGCGCCAGCAGCTTGGCCCCAAGGACTGGGGCCTACGAGCAGTACTTC. V and J are TRBV5-1 and TRBJ2-7, with D possibly matching TRBD2 (5 bases). The CDR3 extends over 16 amino acids. The germline V gene encodes CDR1 SGHRS and CDR2 YFSETQ. The V end lost 0 bases, the J end lost 2 bases, and 15 bases lay between the germline ends.

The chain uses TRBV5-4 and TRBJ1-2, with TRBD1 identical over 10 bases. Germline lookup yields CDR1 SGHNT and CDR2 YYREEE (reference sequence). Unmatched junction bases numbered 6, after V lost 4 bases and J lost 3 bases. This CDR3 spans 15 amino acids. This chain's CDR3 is CASSPGTGDYYGYTF. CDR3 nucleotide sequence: TGTGCCAGCAGCCCAGGGACAGGGGATTACTATGGCTACACCTTC.

CDR3 loop: CASSLVVNRAYEQYF. CDR3 nucleotides: TGCGCCAGCAGCTTGGTTGTGAATAGAGCCTACGAGCAGTACTTC. V usage is TRBV5-1 and J usage is TRBJ2-7; no firm D call. There are 15 residues in the CDR3. V lost 0 bases and J lost 2, with 12 bases in between. Germline V lookup: CDR1 SGHRS, CDR2 YFSETQ.

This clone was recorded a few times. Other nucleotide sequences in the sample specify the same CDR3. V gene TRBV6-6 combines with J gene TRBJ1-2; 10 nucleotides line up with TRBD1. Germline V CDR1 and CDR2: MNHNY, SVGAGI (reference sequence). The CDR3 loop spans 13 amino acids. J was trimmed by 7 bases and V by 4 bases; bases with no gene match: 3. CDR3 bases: TGTGCCAGCAGTTCCGGGACAGGGGTTGGCTACACCTTC. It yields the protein CASSSGTGVGYTF.

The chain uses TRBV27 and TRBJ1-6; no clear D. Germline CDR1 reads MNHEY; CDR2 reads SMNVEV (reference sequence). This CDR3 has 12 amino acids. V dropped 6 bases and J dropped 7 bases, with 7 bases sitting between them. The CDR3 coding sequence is TGTGCCAGCAGGAGTGTAAATTCACCCCTCCACTTT. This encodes CASRSVNSPLHF.

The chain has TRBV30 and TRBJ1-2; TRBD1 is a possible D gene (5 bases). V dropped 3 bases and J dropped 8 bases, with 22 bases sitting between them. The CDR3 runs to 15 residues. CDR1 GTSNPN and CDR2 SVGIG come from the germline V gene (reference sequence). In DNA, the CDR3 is TGTGCCTGGAGCCTACGATTAGGGGCCTCTCAAGGCTACACCTTC. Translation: CAWSLRLGASQGYTF. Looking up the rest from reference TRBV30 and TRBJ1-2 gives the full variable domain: SQTIHQWPATLVQPVGSPLSLECTVEGTSNPNLYWYRQAAGRGLQLLFYSVGIGQISSEVPQNLSASRPQDRQFILSSKKLLLSDSGFYLCAWSLRLGASQGYTFGSGTRLTVV.

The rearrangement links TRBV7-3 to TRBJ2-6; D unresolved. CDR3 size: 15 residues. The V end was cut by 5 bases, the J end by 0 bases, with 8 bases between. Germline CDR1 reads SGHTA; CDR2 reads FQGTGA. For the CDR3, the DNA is TGTGCCAGCAGCCAGGCCTCCTCTGGGGCCAACGTCCTGACTTTC. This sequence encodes CASSQASSGANVLTF.

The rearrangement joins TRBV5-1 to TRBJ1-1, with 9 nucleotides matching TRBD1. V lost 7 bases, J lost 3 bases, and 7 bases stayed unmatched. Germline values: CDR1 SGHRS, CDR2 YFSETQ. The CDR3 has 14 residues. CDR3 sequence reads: CASVQGALDTEAFF. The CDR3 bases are TGCGCCAGCGTACAGGGGGCGCTGGACACTGAAGCTTTCTTT.

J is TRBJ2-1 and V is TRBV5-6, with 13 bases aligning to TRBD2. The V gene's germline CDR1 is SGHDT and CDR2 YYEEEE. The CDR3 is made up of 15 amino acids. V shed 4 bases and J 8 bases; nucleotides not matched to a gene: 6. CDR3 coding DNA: TGTGCCAGCAGCCCGACTAGCGGGGGGTGGCATGAGCAGTTCTTC. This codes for CASSPTSGGWHEQFF.